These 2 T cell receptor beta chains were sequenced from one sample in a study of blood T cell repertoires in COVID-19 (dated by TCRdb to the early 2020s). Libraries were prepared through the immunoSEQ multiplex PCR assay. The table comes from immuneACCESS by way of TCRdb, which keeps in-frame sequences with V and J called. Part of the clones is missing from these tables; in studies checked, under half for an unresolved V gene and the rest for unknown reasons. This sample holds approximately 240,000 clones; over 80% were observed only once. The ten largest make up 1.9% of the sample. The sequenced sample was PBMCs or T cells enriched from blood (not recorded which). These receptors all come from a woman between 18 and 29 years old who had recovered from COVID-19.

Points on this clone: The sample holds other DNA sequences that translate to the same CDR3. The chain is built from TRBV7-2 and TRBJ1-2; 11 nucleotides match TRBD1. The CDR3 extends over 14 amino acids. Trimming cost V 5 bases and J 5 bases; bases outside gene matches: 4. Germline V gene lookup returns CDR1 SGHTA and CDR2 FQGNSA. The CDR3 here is CASSADRGPYGYTF. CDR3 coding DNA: TGTGCCAGCAGCGCGGACAGGGGGCCTTATGGCTACACCTTC.

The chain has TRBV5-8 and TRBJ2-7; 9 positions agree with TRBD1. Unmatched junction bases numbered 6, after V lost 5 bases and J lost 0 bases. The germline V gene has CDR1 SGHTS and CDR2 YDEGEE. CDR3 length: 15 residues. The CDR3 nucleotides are TGTGCCAGCAGACCCGGGACAGGGAGCTCCTACGAGCAGTACTTC. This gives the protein CASRPGTGSSYEQYF.